This section outlines one T cell receptor (beta chain) sequence together with its context. The sample originates from a study of identical twins. Germline values: CDR1 SGHRS, CDR2 YFSETQ. The CDR3 loop spans 13 amino acids. With V trimmed by 4 bases and J by 4 bases, 4 bases remained unmatched. TCRdb re-analysed the 5' RACE reads in MiXCR, keeping a single row per CDR3 protein. The profile shows about 220,000 distinct CDR3 sequences, about 6.7% of them singletons. These data also featured in a second study, about T cells expressing NK-cell markers. That source reports: Source material for TCR beta repertoires consisted of sorted CD3+CD56+NKG2C+, CD3+CD56+NKG2C- and CD3+CD56-NKG2C+ T cells. The HCMV specificity of the expanded NKG2C+ T cell clones stayed unresolved.

Sample: CD8+ T cells sorted from blood. This TCR came from a woman younger than 30 in good health. V is TRBV5-1 and J is TRBJ1-2, with TRBD1 identical over 7 bases. The DNA of the CDR3 is TGCGCCAGCAGCCTGGACAGGCTCTATGGCTACACCTTC. Translating gives CASSLDRLYGYTF.